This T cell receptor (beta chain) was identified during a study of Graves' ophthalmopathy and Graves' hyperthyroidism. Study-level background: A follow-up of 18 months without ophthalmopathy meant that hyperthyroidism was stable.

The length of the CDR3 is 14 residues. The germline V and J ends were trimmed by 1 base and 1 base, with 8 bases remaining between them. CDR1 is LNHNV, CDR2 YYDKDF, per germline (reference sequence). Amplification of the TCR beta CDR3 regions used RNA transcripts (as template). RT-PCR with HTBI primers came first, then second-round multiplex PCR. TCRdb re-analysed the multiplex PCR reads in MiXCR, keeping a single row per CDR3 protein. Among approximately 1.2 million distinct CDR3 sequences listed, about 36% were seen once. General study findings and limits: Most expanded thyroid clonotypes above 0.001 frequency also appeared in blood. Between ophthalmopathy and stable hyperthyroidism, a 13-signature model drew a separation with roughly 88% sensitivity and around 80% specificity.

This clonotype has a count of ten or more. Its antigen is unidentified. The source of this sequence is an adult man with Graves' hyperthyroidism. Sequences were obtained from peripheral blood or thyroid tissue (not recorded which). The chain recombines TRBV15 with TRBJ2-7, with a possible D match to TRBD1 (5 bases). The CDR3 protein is CATSRVAGSYEQYF. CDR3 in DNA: TGTGCCACCAGCAGAGTAGCAGGGTCCTACGAGCAGTACTTC.